These 24 T cell receptor beta chains were all obtained from the same sample, sequenced in a study of shared clonotypes between healthy human individuals. Some clones are missing from TCRdb's copy, which holds only in-frame ones; the method was immunoSEQ multiplex PCR. The repertoire includes over 800,000 clones, about 91% of them detected once, and less than 25% sits in the top ten. Terminally differentiated effector memory CD45RA+ cells were excluded from the naive CD8 cells, which were CD45RO-negative and positively selected for CCR7. The sample comprised naive CD8+ T cells sorted from blood. The receptors shown here come from a young man in good health.

V and J are TRBV9 and TRBJ2-3; no definite D call. Per germline, CDR1 SGDLS and CDR2 YYNGEE. This CDR3 contains 17 residues. The germline V and J ends were trimmed by 0 bases and 5 bases, with 19 bases remaining between them. The chain's CDR3 is CASSVGWVGGPLDTQYF. DNA of the CDR3: TGTGCCAGCAGCGTAGGCTGGGTTGGCGGACCCTTAGATACGCAGTATTTT.

DNA of the CDR3: TGTGCCAGCAGTGTCCCATCCTCTATCTCTGGAAACACCATATATTTT. This translates into CASSVPSSISGNTIYF. This chain joins TRBV6-1 and TRBJ1-3; D gene ambiguous. Trimming pared 4 bases from V and 0 bases from J, leaving 13 bases between. The CDR3 runs 16 residues. CDR1 MNHNS and CDR2 SASEGT come from the germline V gene.

The CDR3 DNA reads TGTGCCAGCAGTGATAATTTGGATGAAGCTTTCTTT. Protein: CASSDNLDEAFF. The chain links TRBV25-1 to TRBJ1-1, with unresolved D. The CDR3 loop spans 12 amino acids. CDR1 is MGHDK and CDR2 is SYGVNS in the germline V gene. The germline V and J ends were trimmed by 3 bases and 7 bases, with 9 bases remaining between them. The complete variable domain, with remaining parts taken from reference TRBV25-1 and TRBJ1-1, reads EADIYQTPRYLVIGTGKKITLECSQTMGHDKMYWYQQDPGMELHLIHYSYGVNSTEKGDLSSESTVSRIRTEHFPLTLESARPSHTSQYLCASSDNLDEAFFGQGTRLTVV.

In this sample, this clone turned up once. The chain uses TRBV13 and TRBJ2-5; D is possibly TRBD1 or TRBD2 (6 bases each). Per the germline V gene, CDR1 is PRHDT and CDR2 is FYEKMQ (reference sequence). The CDR3 extends over 15 amino acids. V lost 6 bases to trimming and J lost 2 bases, with 16 bases between them. CDR3 DNA sequence: TGTGCCAGCAGTCTAGCCGGGGGCAGACAAGAGACCCAGTACTTC. This gives the protein CASSLAGGRQETQYF. The full variable domain, rest sourced from reference TRBV13 and TRBJ2-5, is AAGVIQSPRHLIKEKRETATLKCYPIPRHDTVYWYQQGPGQDPQFLISFYEKMQSDKGSIPDRFSAQQFSDYHSELNMSSLELGDSALYFCASSLAGGRQETQYFGPGTRLLVL.

This chain joins TRBV28 and TRBJ1-5; TRBD1 might be the D (6 bases). The germline V and J ends were trimmed by 3 bases and 0 bases, with 12 bases remaining between them. The CDR3 loop spans 16 amino acids. The germline gives CDR1 MDHEN, CDR2 SYDVKM. Here the CDR3 DNA reads TGTGCCAGCAGTTTTTGGGACAAATATAGCAATCAGCCCCAGCATTTT. As protein: CASSFWDKYSNQPQHF.

This clone has more than one count but fewer than ten. The rearrangement joins TRBV6-5 to TRBJ1-5; no reliable D call. The CDR3 is 13 amino acids. V shed 0 bases and J shed 9 bases, with 9 bases lying between them. CDR1 and CDR2 from the germline V gene are MNHEY and SVGAGI. CDR3 sequence (DNA): TGTGCCAGCAGTTACTCCTCAGGTTCGCCCCAGCATTTT. This translates into CASSYSSGSPQHF.

The gene calls are TRBV29-1 and TRBJ1-1, with 7 bases that match TRBD1. The CDR3 is 12 residues long. Germline CDR1 is SQVTM and CDR2 is ANQGSEA. V shed 5 bases, J shed 5 bases, and the junction held 5 bases outside the gene matches. DNA of the CDR3: TGCAGCGTTAAGGGGGCGAGAACTGAAGCTTTCTTT. It translates to CSVKGARTEAFF.

V gene TRBV10-1 combines with J gene TRBJ2-1; TRBD2 aligns across 8 bases. Germline V lookup: CDR1 WNHNN, CDR2 SYGVQD (reference sequence). V shed 2 bases and J 2 bases; nucleotides not matched to a gene: 2. This CDR3 is built from 15 residues. CDR3 sequence reads: CASSEGSGAYNEQFF. As DNA, the CDR3 is TGCGCCAGCAGTGAGGGTAGCGGGGCCTACAATGAGCAGTTCTTC.

J is TRBJ1-5 and V is TRBV2; the D gene is possibly TRBD1 (6 bases). The CDR3 has 13 amino acids. V lost 10 bases to trimming and J lost 4 bases, with 14 bases between them. Per germline, CDR1 SNHLY and CDR2 FYNNEI. CDR3 sequence: CAIKGGGNQPQHF. The CDR3 DNA reads as TGTGCCATCAAAGGGGGGGGTAATCAGCCCCAGCATTTT.

V and J are TRBV9 and TRBJ2-7; D unresolved. CDR1 and CDR2 from the germline V gene are SGDLS and YYNGEE. Trimming cost V 4 bases and J 2 bases, with 13 bases left between them. This CDR3 spans 14 amino acids. CDR3 loop: CASSLLDNPYEQYF. In nucleotides, the CDR3 is TGTGCCAGCAGCCTCTTAGACAACCCCTACGAGCAGTACTTC.

The chain joins TRBV5-3 to TRBJ1-1; 9 nucleotides agree with TRBD1. TRBV5-3 is an ORF, and what it does is uncertain. The CDR3 runs to 16 residues. The ends lost 2 bases at V and 8 bases at J; junction bases unmatched: 13. CDR3 residues: CARSFRRQGERAEAFF. The CDR3 region has the DNA TGTGCCAGAAGCTTTCGCCGACAGGGGGAAAGGGCGGAAGCTTTCTTT.

This chain joins TRBV4-1 and TRBJ1-2; TRBD1 matches at 9 bases. With 1 base clipped from V and 7 bases from J, the junction kept 7 bases outside the gene matches. CDR3 length equals 15 residues. Germline CDR1 MGHRA, CDR2 YSYEKL. The CDR3 DNA follows: TGCGCCAGCAGCCAAGTAACCGGGACAGGGATTGGCTACACCTTC. This sequence encodes CASSQVTGTGIGYTF.

The V and J genes are TRBV4-1 and TRBJ2-5; 10 positions match TRBD1. V lost 3 bases to trimming and J lost 5 bases; unmatched junction nucleotides: 6. The V gene's germline CDR1 is MGHRA and CDR2 YSYEKL. The CDR3 spans 15 residues. DNA of the CDR3: TGCGCCAGCAGCCAGTGGACAGGGGGGCCGGAGACCCAGTACTTC. This gives the protein CASSQWTGGPETQYF.

The chain couples TRBV6-5 to TRBJ2-7, with D uncertain. Trimming removed 2 bases from V and 0 bases from J, with 8 bases in between. The germline gives CDR1 MNHEY, CDR2 SVGAGI. The CDR3 consists of 14 residues. CDR3 in DNA: TGTGCCAGCAGTTACGTAGGACCCTCCTACGAGCAGTACTTC. This gives the protein CASSYVGPSYEQYF.

V is TRBV7-9 and J is TRBJ2-7, with D perhaps TRBD2 (6 bases). The CDR3 is 14 amino acids. The V end was cut by 5 bases, the J end by 2 bases, with 13 bases between. Per the germline V gene, CDR1 is SEHNR and CDR2 is FQNEAQ (reference sequence). CDR3 coding DNA: TGTGCCAGCAGCCGCCGGGACTTTCCCTACGAGCAGTACTTC. It encodes CASSRRDFPYEQYF.

This clone was counted a few times. Distinct nucleotide sequences in the sample also encode this CDR3. The V call is TRBV5-5, the J call TRBJ2-1, with D maybe TRBD2 (5 bases). The CDR3 loop spans 12 amino acids. The V end was cut by 2 bases, the J end by 6 bases, with 6 bases between. CDR1 SGHKS and CDR2 YYEKEE come from the germline V gene (reference sequence). The CDR3 nucleotides are TGTGCCAGCAGCTTACTAGGCAATGAGCAGTTCTTC. Residues: CASSLLGNEQFF.

Regarding this clone: Other DNA sequences in the same sample also yield this CDR3. The chain carries TRBV19 and TRBJ2-1; either TRBD1 or TRBD2 may fit D (6 bases each). CDR1 is LNHDA and CDR2 is SQIVND in the germline V gene (reference sequence). V shed 1 base and J shed 0 bases, with 10 bases lying between them. The CDR3 is 16 amino acids. In DNA, the CDR3 is TGTGCCAGTAGTATAGTAGGGGGGAGCTCCTACAATGAGCAGTTCTTC. Translating gives CASSIVGGSSYNEQFF. The full variable domain, completed using reference TRBV19 and TRBJ2-1, is DGGITQSPKYLFRKEGQNVTLSCEQNLNHDAMYWYRQDPGQGLRLIYYSQIVNDFQKGDIAEGYSVSREKKESFPLTVTSAQKNPTAFYLCASSIVGGSSYNEQFFGPGTRLTVL.

The rearrangement joins TRBV9 to TRBJ2-1; a possible D gene is TRBD1 (5 bases). CDR1 is SGDLS and CDR2 is YYNGEE in the germline V gene. V dropped 3 bases and J dropped 5 bases, with 12 bases sitting between them. The CDR3 has 14 amino acids. CDR3 in DNA: TGTGCCAGCAGCGCCCCCCCAGGGAACAATGAGCAGTTCTTC. Protein sequence: CASSAPPGNNEQFF.

J is TRBJ2-2 and V is TRBV7-9; perhaps TRBD1 as D (6 bases). Germline loops: CDR1 SEHNR, CDR2 FQNEAQ (reference sequence). The germline V and J ends were trimmed by 8 bases and 2 bases, with 9 bases remaining between them. The CDR3 extends over 13 amino acids. The CDR3, as DNA: TGTGCCAGCGGGACACCCAACACCGGGGAGCTGTTTTTT. The encoded protein is CASGTPNTGELFF.

The rearrangement links TRBV15 to TRBJ2-3; no reliable D call. CDR1 and CDR2 from the germline V gene are LNHNV and YYDKDF (reference sequence). Trimming removed 0 bases from V and 10 bases from J, with 8 bases in between. CDR3 length equals 12 residues. CDR3 loop: CATSRDLGAQYF. The CDR3 coding sequence is TGTGCCACCAGCAGAGATTTGGGTGCGCAGTATTTT. The variable domain in full, with the rest retrieved from reference TRBV15 and TRBJ2-3, is DAMVIQNPRYQVTQFGKPVTLSCSQTLNHNVMYWYQQKSSQAPKLLFHYYDKDFNNEADTPDNFQSRRPNTSFCFLDIRSPGLGDTAMYLCATSRDLGAQYFGPGTRLTVL.

The rearrangement uses TRBV28 and TRBJ1-5; 8 bases align to TRBD1. This CDR3 spans 15 amino acids. Germline V gene sequence: CDR1 MDHEN, CDR2 SYDVKM. V was pared by 7 bases and J by 7 bases, with 12 bases of the junction left unmatched. The CDR3 region is CASTQFRGPLQPQHF. The CDR3 DNA reads as TGTGCCAGCACCCAATTCAGGGGGCCCCTGCAGCCCCAGCATTTT.

The gene calls are TRBV7-6 and TRBJ2-6; a possible D gene is TRBD2 (5 bases). V lost 5 bases and J 4 bases, leaving 24 bases between the germline ends. The CDR3 totals 19 residues. Per germline, CDR1 SGHVS and CDR2 FNYEAQ. DNA of the CDR3: TGTGCCAGCAGCCACCCCCGACGGGATCCTCTGGTGGGGGCCAACGTCCTGACTTTC. Translating gives CASSHPRRDPLVGANVLTF.

The rearrangement uses TRBV6-6 and TRBJ2-1; D not certain. The V end was cut by 8 bases, the J end by 2 bases, with 13 bases between. CDR1 and CDR2 (germline): MNHNY, SVGAGI (reference sequence). The CDR3 contains 14 residues. CDR3 residues: CASGDPVAYNEQFF. The CDR3 DNA follows: TGTGCCAGCGGCGATCCAGTAGCCTACAATGAGCAGTTCTTC.

The chain joins TRBV27 to TRBJ2-7; D remains unclear. The CDR3 totals 15 residues. V gave up 7 bases and J gave up 4 bases, with 20 bases separating them. Germline V gives CDR1 MNHEY, CDR2 SMNVEV (reference sequence). As DNA, the CDR3 is TGTGCCAGCACCGCAGGTAGGGCAGGATGGTACGAGCAGTACTTC. As protein: CASTAGRAGWYEQYF.